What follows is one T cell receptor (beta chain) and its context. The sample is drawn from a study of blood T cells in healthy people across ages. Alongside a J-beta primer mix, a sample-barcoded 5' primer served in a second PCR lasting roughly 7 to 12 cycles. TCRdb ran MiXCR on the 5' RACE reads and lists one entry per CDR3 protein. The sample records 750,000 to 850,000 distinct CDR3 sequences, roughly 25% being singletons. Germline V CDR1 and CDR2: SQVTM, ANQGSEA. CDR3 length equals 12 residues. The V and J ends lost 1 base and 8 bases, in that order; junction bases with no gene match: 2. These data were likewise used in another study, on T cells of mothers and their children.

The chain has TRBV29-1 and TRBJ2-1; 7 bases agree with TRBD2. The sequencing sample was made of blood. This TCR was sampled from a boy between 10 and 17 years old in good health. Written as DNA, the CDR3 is TGCAGCGTTGAAGGCGGGAGCTATGAGCAGTTCTTC. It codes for CSVEGGSYEQFF.